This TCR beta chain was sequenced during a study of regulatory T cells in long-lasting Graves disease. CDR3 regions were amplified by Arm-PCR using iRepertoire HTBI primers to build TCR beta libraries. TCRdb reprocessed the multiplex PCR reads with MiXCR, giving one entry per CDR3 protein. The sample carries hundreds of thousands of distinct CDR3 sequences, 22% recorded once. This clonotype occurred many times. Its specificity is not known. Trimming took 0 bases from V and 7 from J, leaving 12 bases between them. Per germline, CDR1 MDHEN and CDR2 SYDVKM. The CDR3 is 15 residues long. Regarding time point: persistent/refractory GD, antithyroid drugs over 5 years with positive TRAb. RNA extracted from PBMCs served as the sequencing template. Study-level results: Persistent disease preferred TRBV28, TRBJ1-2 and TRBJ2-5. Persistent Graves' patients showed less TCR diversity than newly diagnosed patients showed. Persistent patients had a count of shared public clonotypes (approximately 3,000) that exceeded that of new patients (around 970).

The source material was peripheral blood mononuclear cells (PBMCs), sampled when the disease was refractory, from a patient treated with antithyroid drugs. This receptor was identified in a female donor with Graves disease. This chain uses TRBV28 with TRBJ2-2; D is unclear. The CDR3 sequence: CASSLWGRKDGELFF. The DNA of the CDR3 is TGTGCCAGCAGTTTATGGGGAAGGAAGGACGGGGAGCTGTTTTTT.